The T cell receptor (beta chain) described here comes from a study of T cell responses to AZD1222 COVID-19 vaccine. Profiled with immunoSEQ multiplex PCR; TCRdb holds only in-frame clones, not every one. The sample yields fewer than 90,000 clones, about 93% seen once. A note on this clone: Its antigen is as yet unknown.

General study points: Donors were largely white British and mainly female; clonal diversity was possibly underestimated. Along spike, vaccine-associated CD4 TCRs were found throughout, with dominance at 160-218 and 743-854. Two AZD1222 doses significantly raised spike-specific TCR breadth and depth over controls. Repertoire sampling was restricted to post-peak T cell response timepoints.

The CDR3 totals 16 residues. Germline V CDR1 and CDR2: SQVTM, ANQGSEA. V shed 4 bases and J 3 bases; nucleotides not matched to a gene: 9. Sequenced here: peripheral blood, sampled 28 days after the second AZD1222 dose. V is TRBV29-1 and J is TRBJ2-1; TRBD2 matches at 10 bases. This sequence was found in an adult who received the AZD1222 COVID-19 vaccine. CDR3 sequence (DNA): TGCAGCGTTGGATTGTCTAGCGGGAGTAACTACAATGAGCAGTTCTTC. Translating it yields CSVGLSSGSNYNEQFF.